Detailed here is one T cell receptor beta chain. The data were obtained in a study of T cell changes during pregnancy in multiple sclerosis. Here immunoSEQ multiplex PCR was the method, and the copy in TCRdb shows in-frame clones only, minus some. Of around 65,000 clones in the sample, approximately 88% are singletons; the top ten hold over 1.5%. V shed 6 bases, J shed 2 bases, and the junction held 7 bases outside the gene matches. This CDR3 is built from 15 residues. The germline gives CDR1 LNHDA, CDR2 SQIVND (reference sequence). This specimen consisted of peripheral blood, obtained in the first trimester of pregnancy. This clonotype originated in a female donor with multiple sclerosis, enrolled in a pregnancy study. The chain has TRBV19 and TRBJ2-3; 8 bases are shared with TRBD1. Here the CDR3 reads CASRTGTGNTDTQYF. CDR3 coding DNA: TGTGCCAGTAGAACCGGGACAGGAAACACAGATACGCAGTATTTT.